The 9 T cell receptor beta chains below were found in one sample sequenced in a study of cytomegalovirus exposure and HLA in healthy donors. TCRdb keeps only in-frame clones here, not all; method: immunoSEQ multiplex PCR. The table records fewer than 300,000 clones, around nine tenths of them present only once. Source material: PBMCs. Source of these receptors: a young woman in good health and CMV-seronegative.

The rearrangement uses TRBV5-1 and TRBJ2-1; 7 bases fit TRBD1. Germline lookup yields CDR1 SGHRS and CDR2 YFSETQ. The CDR3 loop spans 16 amino acids. V shed 2 bases and J 0 bases; nucleotides not matched to a gene: 5. The CDR3 loop is CASSLQGPSSYNEQFF. In DNA form, the CDR3 reads TGCGCCAGCAGCTTACAGGGGCCTAGCTCCTACAATGAGCAGTTCTTC.

A word on this clone: Compared with germline, one end of the junction differs, possibly owing to a read error. This sequence joins TRBV27 and TRBJ1-5; perhaps TRBD1 as D (5 bases). CDR3 length: 15 amino acids. The germline gives CDR1 MNHEY, CDR2 SMNVEV (reference sequence). As DNA, the CDR3 is TGTGCCAGCAGTCTATCCGGGGGTCGCAATCAGCCCCAGCATTTT. Translating gives CASSLSGGRNQPQHF.

As to this clone: At the DNA level, this CDR3 is encoded by other sequences in the same sample as well. This chain links TRBV27 with TRBJ2-5, with 10 bases identical to TRBD2. This CDR3 is built from 14 residues. Germline assignment: CDR1 MNHEY and CDR2 SMNVEV (reference sequence). J was trimmed by 5 bases and V by 8 bases; bases with no gene match: 8. The CDR3 reads CASRLAGVGETQYF. CDR3 DNA sequence: TGTGCCAGCCGGCTAGCGGGAGTGGGTGAGACCCAGTACTTC.

Details on this clone: The junction departs from germline at one end; a sequencing error may be responsible. V is TRBV20-1 and J is TRBJ1-2; D is uncertain. CDR3 length: 11 residues. In germline, CDR1 is DFQATT, CDR2 SNEGSKA (reference sequence). The CDR3 nucleotides are TGCAGTGCTAGAGATAACAATGGCTACACCTTC. This gives the protein CSARDNNGYTF.

The chain carries TRBV11-2 and TRBJ2-7; a weak D match, TRBD2 (5 bases). The CDR3 loop spans 15 amino acids. V was shortened by 2 bases and J by 1 base, with 12 bases between the two germline ends. Germline V gene data show CDR1 as SGHAT and CDR2 as FQNNGV. For the CDR3, the DNA is TGTGCCAGCAGCTTACGAGGGAGTAGTTCCTACGAGCAGTACTTC. Its translation is CASSLRGSSSYEQYF.

The rearrangement uses TRBV7-2 and TRBJ2-1, with 12 nucleotides matching TRBD2. The V gene's germline CDR1 is SGHTA and CDR2 FQGNSA. This CDR3 is built from 15 residues. V lost 6 bases, J lost 7 bases, and 7 bases stayed unmatched. The DNA for the CDR3 is TGTGCCAGCAGTTTGACTAGCGGGAGTATGAATGAGCAGTTCTTC. As protein: CASSLTSGSMNEQFF.

The gene calls are TRBV6-5 and TRBJ2-7; 11 positions agree with TRBD2. With 2 bases clipped from V and 7 bases from J, the junction kept 10 bases outside the gene matches. Germline V gives CDR1 MNHEY, CDR2 SVGAGI. The CDR3 has 16 residues. CDR3 amino acids: CASSYGTSGGIREQYF. CDR3 sequence (DNA): TGTGCCAGCAGTTACGGGACTAGCGGCGGTATACGGGAGCAGTACTTC.

This chain joins TRBV28 and TRBJ2-4, with D maybe TRBD1 (6 bases). Germline CDR1 MDHEN, CDR2 SYDVKM. The CDR3 covers 18 residues. V lost 4 bases, J lost 0 bases, and 19 bases lay in between. The CDR3 reads CASSSPSYRDRAKNIQYF. CDR3 nucleotides: TGTGCCAGCAGTTCTCCTTCATACAGGGATAGAGCCAAAAACATTCAGTACTTC.

This clone occurred once. This chain connects TRBV28 to TRBJ2-3, with D perhaps matching TRBD2 (6 bases). This CDR3 has 17 amino acids. CDR1 is MDHEN and CDR2 is SYDVKM in the germline V gene. Trimming took off 0 bases at V and 2 bases at J, with 15 bases between the two ends. CDR3 nucleotides: TGTGCCAGCAGTTTATGGCTGCCGGGGGATTACACAGATACGCAGTATTTT. It specifies CASSLWLPGDYTDTQYF.